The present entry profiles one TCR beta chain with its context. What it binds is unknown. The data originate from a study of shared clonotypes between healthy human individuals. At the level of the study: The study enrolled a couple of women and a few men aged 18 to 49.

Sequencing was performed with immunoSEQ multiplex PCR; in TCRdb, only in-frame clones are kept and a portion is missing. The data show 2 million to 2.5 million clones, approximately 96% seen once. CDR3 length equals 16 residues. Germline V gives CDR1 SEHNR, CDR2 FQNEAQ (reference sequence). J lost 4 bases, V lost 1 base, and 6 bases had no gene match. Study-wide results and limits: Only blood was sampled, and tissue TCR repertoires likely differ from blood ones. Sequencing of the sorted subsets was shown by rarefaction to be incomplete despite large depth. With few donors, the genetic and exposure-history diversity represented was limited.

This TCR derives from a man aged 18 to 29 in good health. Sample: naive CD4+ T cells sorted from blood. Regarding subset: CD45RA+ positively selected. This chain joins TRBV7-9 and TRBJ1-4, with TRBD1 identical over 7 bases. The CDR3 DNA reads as TGTGCCAGCAGCTTAGAGGGGACAGCCTTTAATGAAAAACTGTTTTTT. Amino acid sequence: CASSLEGTAFNEKLFF.